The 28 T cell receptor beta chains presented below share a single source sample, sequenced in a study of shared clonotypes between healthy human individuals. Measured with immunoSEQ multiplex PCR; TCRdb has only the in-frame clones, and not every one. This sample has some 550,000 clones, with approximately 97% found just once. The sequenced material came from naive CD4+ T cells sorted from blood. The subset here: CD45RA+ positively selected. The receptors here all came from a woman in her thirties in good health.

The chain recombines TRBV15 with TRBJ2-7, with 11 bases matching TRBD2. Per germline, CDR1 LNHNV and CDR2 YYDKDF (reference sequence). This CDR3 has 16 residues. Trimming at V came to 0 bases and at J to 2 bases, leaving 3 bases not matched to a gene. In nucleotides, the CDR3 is TGTGCCACCAGCAGAGATATACTAGCGGGAGCCTACGAGCAGTACTTC. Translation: CATSRDILAGAYEQYF.

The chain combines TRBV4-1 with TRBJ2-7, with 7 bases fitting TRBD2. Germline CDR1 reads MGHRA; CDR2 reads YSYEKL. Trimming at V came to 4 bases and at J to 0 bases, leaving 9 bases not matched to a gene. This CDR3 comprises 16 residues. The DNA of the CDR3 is TGCGCCAGCAGCCGCCTAGCTAGCGGAAGCTCCTACGAGCAGTACTTC. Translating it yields CASSRLASGSSYEQYF.

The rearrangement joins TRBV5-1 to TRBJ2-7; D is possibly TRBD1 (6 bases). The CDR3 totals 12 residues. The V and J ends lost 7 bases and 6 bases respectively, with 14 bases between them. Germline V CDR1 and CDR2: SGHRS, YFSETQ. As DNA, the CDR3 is TGCGCCAGCTCGAAACAGGGTCTCGAGCAGTACTTC. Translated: CASSKQGLEQYF.

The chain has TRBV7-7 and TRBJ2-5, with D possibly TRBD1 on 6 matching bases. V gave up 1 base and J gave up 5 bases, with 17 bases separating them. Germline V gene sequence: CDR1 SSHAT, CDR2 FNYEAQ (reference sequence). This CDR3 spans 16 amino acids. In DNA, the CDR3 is TGTGCCAGCAGCTTAGGGGTTACAGGGTTCAGTGAGACCCAGTACTTC. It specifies CASSLGVTGFSETQYF.

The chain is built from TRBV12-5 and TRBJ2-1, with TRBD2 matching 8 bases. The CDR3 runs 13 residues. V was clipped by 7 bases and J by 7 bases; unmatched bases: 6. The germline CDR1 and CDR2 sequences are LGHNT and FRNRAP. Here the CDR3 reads CASAGREENEQFF. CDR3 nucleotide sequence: TGTGCTAGTGCCGGGAGGGAGGAAAATGAGCAGTTCTTC. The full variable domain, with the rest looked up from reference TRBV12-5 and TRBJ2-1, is DARVTQTPRHKVTEMGQEVTMRCQPILGHNTVFWYRQTMMQGLELLAYFRNRAPLDDSGMPKDRFSAEMPDATLATLKIQPSEPRDSAVYFCASAGREENEQFFGPGTRLTVL.

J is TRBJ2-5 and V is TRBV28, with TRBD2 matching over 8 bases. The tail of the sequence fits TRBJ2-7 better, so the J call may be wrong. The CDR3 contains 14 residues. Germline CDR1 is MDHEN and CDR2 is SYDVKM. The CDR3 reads CASRPSGRVNEQYF. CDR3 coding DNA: TGTGCCAGCAGACCAAGCGGGAGAGTTAACGAGCAGTACTTC.

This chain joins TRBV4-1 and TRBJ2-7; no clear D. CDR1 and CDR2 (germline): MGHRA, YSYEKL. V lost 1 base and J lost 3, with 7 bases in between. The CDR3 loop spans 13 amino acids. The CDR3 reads CASSQVANYEQYF. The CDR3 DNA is TGCGCCAGCAGCCAAGTGGCCAACTACGAGCAGTACTTC.

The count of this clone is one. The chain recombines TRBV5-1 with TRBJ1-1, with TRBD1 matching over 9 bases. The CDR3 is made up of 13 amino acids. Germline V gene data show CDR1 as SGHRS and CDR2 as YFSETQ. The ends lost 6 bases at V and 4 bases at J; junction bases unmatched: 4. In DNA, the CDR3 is TGCGCCAGCACCGACAGGGGGGTCACTGAAGCTTTCTTT. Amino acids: CASTDRGVTEAFF.

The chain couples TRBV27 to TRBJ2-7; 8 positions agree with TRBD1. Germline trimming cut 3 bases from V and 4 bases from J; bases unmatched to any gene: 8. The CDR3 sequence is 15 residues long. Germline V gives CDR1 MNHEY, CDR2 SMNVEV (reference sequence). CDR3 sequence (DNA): TGTGCCAGCAGTTTCGCCGGGCAGGGGGCTTACGAGCAGTACTTC. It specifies CASSFAGQGAYEQYF.

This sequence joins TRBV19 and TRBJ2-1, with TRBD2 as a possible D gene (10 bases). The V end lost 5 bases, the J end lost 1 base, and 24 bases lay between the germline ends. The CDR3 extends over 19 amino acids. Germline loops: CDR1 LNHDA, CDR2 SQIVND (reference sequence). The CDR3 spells CASSGRTGVLAGSYNEQFF. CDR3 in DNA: TGTGCCAGTAGTGGACGGACAGGGGTACTAGCGGGGTCCTACAATGAGCAGTTCTTC. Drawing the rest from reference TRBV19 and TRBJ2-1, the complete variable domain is DGGITQSPKYLFRKEGQNVTLSCEQNLNHDAMYWYRQDPGQGLRLIYYSQIVNDFQKGDIAEGYSVSREKKESFPLTVTSAQKNPTAFYLCASSGRTGVLAGSYNEQFFGPGTRLTVL.

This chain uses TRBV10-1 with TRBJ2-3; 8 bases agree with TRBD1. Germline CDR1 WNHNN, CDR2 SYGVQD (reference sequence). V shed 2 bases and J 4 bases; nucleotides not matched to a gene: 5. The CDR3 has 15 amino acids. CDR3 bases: TGCGCCAGCAGTGAGCGACAGGGGAGGTCAGATACGCAGTATTTT. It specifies CASSERQGRSDTQYF.

CDR3 nucleotides: TGTGCCAGCAACCAGGGGGCGTCAGGGGACTACGAGCAGTACTTC. It codes for CASNQGASGDYEQYF. V and J are TRBV28 and TRBJ2-7; 8 bases line up with TRBD1. J gave up 3 bases and V 7 bases, and 11 bases lay outside the gene matches. The CDR3 spans 15 residues. Germline V gene lookup returns CDR1 MDHEN and CDR2 SYDVKM. Complete variable domain (other parts from reference TRBV28 and TRBJ2-7): DVKVTQSSRYLVKRTGEKVFLECVQDMDHENMFWYRQDPGLGLRLIYFSYDVKMKEKGDIPEGYSVSREKKERFSLILESASTNQTSMYLCASNQGASGDYEQYFGPGTRLTVT.

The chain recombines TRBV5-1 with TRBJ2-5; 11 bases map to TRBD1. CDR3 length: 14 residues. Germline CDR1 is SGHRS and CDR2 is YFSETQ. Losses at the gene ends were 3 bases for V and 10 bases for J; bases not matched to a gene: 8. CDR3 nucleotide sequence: TGCGCCAGCAGCTCCGCACCGGGACAGGGGGACCAGTACTTC. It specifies CASSSAPGQGDQYF.

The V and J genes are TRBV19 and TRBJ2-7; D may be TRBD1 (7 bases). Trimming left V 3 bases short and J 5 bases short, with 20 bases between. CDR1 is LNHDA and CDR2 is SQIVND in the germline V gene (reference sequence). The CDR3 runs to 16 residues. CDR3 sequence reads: CASSMGGTVLRDEQYF. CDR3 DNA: TGTGCCAGTAGTATGGGCGGGACAGTCCTCCGGGACGAGCAGTACTTC.

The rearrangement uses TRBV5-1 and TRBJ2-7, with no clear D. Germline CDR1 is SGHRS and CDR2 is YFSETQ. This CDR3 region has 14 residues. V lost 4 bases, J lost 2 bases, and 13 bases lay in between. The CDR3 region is CASSRVEATYEQYF. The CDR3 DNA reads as TGCGCCAGCAGCCGCGTGGAAGCAACCTACGAGCAGTACTTC. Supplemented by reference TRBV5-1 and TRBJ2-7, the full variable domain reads KAGVTQTPRYLIKTRGQQVTLSCSPISGHRSVSWYQQTPGQGLQFLFEYFSETQRNKGNFPGRFSGRQFSNSRSEMNVSTLELGDSALYLCASSRVEATYEQYFGPGTRLTVT.

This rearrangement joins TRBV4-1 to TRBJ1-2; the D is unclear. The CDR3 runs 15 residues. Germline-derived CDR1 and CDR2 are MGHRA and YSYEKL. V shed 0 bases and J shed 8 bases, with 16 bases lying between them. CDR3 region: CASSQDSATSGGYTF. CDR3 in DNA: TGCGCCAGCAGCCAAGATTCAGCCACGTCCGGGGGCTACACCTTC.

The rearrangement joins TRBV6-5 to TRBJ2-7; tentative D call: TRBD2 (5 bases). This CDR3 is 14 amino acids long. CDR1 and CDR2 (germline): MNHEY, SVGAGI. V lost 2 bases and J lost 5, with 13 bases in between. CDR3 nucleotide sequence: TGTGCCAGCAGTTACCGAGGGAGTCAGGACGAGCAGTACTTC. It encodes CASSYRGSQDEQYF.

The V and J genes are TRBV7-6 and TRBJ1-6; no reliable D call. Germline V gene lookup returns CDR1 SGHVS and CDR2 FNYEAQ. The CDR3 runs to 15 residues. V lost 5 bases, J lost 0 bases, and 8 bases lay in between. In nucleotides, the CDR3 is TGTGCCAGCAGCATCGCTAGCTCCTATAATTCACCCCTCCACTTT. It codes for CASSIASSYNSPLHF.

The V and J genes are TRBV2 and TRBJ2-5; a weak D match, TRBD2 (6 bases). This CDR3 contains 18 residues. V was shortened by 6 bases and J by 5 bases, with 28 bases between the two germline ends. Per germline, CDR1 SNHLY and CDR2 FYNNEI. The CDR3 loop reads CASREPPFGAGIEETQYF. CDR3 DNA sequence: TGTGCCAGCAGGGAACCCCCGTTCGGAGCGGGCATAGAGGAGACCCAGTACTTC.

The CDR3 loop is CASSQRQTSTDTQYF. CDR3 nucleotide sequence: TGTGCCAGCAGCCAAAGACAGACAAGCACAGATACGCAGTATTTT. The V gene is TRBV7-9, the J gene TRBJ2-3, with D possibly being TRBD1 (5 bases). The CDR3 has 15 amino acids. Trimming stripped 5 bases from V and 0 bases from J, with 12 bases between. CDR1 and CDR2 (germline): SEHNR, FQNEAQ (reference sequence).

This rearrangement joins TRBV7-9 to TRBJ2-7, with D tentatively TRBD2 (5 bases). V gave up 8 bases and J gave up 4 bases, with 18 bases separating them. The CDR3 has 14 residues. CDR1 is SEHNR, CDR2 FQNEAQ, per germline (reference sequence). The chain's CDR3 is CASGHARAGYEQYF. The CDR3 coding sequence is TGTGCCAGCGGTCATGCGAGGGCAGGATACGAGCAGTACTTC.

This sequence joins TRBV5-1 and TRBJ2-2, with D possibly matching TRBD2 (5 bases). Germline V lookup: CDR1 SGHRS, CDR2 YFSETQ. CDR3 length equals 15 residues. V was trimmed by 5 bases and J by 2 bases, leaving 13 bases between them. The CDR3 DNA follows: TGCGCCAGCAGGACGCGGGCTGATAACACCGGGGAGCTGTTTTTT. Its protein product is CASRTRADNTGELFF. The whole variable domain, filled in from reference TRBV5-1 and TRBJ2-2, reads KAGVTQTPRYLIKTRGQQVTLSCSPISGHRSVSWYQQTPGQGLQFLFEYFSETQRNKGNFPGRFSGRQFSNSRSEMNVSTLELGDSALYLCASRTRADNTGELFFGEGSRLTVL.

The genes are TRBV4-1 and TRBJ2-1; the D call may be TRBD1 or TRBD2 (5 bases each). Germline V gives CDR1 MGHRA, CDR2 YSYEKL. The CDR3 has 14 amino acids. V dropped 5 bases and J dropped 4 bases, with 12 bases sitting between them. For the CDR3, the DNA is TGCGCCAGCAGCACCCCGGGACGGTACAATGAGCAGTTCTTC. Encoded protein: CASSTPGRYNEQFF.

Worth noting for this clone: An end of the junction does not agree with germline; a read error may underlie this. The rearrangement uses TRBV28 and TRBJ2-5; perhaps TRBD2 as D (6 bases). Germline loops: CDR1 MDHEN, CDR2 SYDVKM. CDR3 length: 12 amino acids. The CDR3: CASNRMGGVRHF. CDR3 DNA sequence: TGTGCCAGTAATCGGATGGGGGGTGTCCGGCACTTC.

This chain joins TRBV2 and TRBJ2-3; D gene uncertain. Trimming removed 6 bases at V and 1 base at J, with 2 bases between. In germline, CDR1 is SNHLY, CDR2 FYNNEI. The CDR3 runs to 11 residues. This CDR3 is CASSRTDTQYF. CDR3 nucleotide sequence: TGTGCCAGCAGCCGCACAGATACGCAGTATTTT.

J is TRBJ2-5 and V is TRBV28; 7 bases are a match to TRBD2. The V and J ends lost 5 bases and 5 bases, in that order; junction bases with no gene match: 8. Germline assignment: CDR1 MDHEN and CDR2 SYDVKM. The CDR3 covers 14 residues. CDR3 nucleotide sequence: TGTGCCAGCAGTCCCGGACTAGTTGGTGAGACCCAGTACTTC. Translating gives CASSPGLVGETQYF.

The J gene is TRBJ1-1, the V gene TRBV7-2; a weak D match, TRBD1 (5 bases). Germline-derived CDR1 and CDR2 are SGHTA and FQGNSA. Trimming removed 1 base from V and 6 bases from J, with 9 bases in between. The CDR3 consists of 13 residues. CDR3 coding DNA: TGTGCCAGCAGCTTAGTCGGGGCCCCTGAAGCTTTCTTT. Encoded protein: CASSLVGAPEAFF.

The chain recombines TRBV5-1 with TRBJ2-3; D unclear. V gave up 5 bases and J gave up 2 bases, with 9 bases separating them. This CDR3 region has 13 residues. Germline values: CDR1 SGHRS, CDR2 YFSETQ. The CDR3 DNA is TGCGCCAGCAGGCAGGCCTCCACAGATACGCAGTATTTT. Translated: CASRQASTDTQYF.